This T cell receptor beta chain derives from a study of cytomegalovirus exposure and HLA in healthy donors. General study results and limits: V- and J-gene trimming of TCR beta was linked (in a later analysis) to a missense DCLRE1C variant.

The donors were healthy bone marrow donors. Donors had nominal health at sampling but likely had unrecorded immune exposures. Primers for the PCR totalled 60 Vbeta and 13 Jbeta. Clones were sequenced by immunoSEQ multiplex PCR, and TCRdb holds only the in-frame ones, with some missing. The sample shows 200,000 or so clones, more than 75% of them seen only once. A note on this clone: Its antigen remains unidentified.

CDR1 SEHNR and CDR2 FQNEAQ come from the germline V gene (reference sequence). The CDR3 has 14 amino acids. V trimming: 4 bases; J trimming: 3 bases; junction bases outside the gene matches: 3. The sequence was obtained from a man aged 30 to 39 in good health and CMV-seronegative. V is TRBV7-9 and J is TRBJ1-5; 7 bases map to TRBD1. Sequenced material: PBMCs. CDR3 nucleotides: TGTGCCAGCAGCTCCGACAGGGTCAATCAGCCCCAGCATTTT. This translates into CASSSDRVNQPQHF. Using reference TRBV7-9 and TRBJ1-5 for the parts outside the CDR3, the full variable domain is DTGVSQNPRHKITKRGQNVTFRCDPISEHNRLYWYRQTLGQGPEFLTYFQNEAQLEKSRLLSDRFSAERPKGSFSTLEIQRTEQGDSAMYLCASSSDRVNQPQHFGDGTRLSIL.